Below, 28 T cell receptor beta chains from the same sample are listed, as sequenced in a study of T cell responses to AZD1222 COVID-19 vaccine. The protocol was immunoSEQ multiplex PCR, while the TCRdb copy is restricted to in-frame clones and leaves out a portion. This sample has 150,000 to 160,000 clones; around nine tenths occur once, and the top ten carry over 1.2%. This sample comprised peripheral blood, obtained 28 days after the second AZD1222 dose. The origin of the receptors is an adult who received the AZD1222 COVID-19 vaccine.

The chain is built from TRBV11-2 and TRBJ2-3, with D tentatively TRBD1 or TRBD2 (6 bases each). V lost 1 base and J lost 9, with 14 bases in between. In germline, CDR1 is SGHAT, CDR2 FQNNGV. The CDR3 contains 14 residues. The CDR3: CASSLGGAQDTQYF. Here the CDR3 DNA reads TGTGCCAGCAGCTTAGGGGGGGCCCAAGACACGCAGTATTTT.

This chain links TRBV7-9 with TRBJ1-1; D might be TRBD1 (5 bases). The V end lost 3 bases, the J end lost 11 bases, and 16 bases lay between the germline ends. The germline CDR1 and CDR2 sequences are SEHNR and FQNEAQ (reference sequence). The CDR3 is made up of 13 amino acids. As DNA, the CDR3 is TGTGCCAGCAGCTTTGGGACTGGAGATGGGGCTTTCTTT. Translating it yields CASSFGTGDGAFF.

V usage is TRBV5-1 and J usage is TRBJ2-2; TRBD1 matches at 7 bases. The CDR3 sequence is 15 residues long. Germline CDR1 and CDR2: SGHRS and YFSETQ. V trimming: 6 bases; J trimming: 4 bases; junction bases outside the gene matches: 9. CDR3 loop: CASKQQGSRTGELFF. DNA of the CDR3: TGCGCCAGCAAACAACAGGGGAGCCGCACCGGGGAGCTGTTTTTT.

The chain has TRBV9 and TRBJ2-3; the match to TRBD2 covers 7 bases. Trimming cost V 3 bases and J 0 bases; bases outside gene matches: 1. The CDR3 is 14 residues long. Germline V lookup: CDR1 SGDLS, CDR2 YYNGEE. CDR3 sequence (DNA): TGTGCCAGCAGCGATAGCGGGAGCACAGATACGCAGTATTTT. This sequence encodes CASSDSGSTDTQYF.

The chain joins TRBV6-2 or TRBV6-3 to TRBJ2-7; D may be TRBD2 (7 bases). This CDR3 contains 14 residues. Trimming took 2 bases from V and 7 from J, leaving 15 bases between them. Germline-derived CDR1 and CDR2 are MNHEY and SVGEGT. CDR3 coding DNA: TGTGCCAGCAGTTACCGGCTAGGGGGGGCGGAGCAGTACTTC. Encoded protein: CASSYRLGGAEQYF.

The chain couples TRBV9 to TRBJ2-2; the D gene is possibly TRBD2 (7 bases). The length of the CDR3 is 15 residues. Germline-derived CDR1 and CDR2 are SGDLS and YYNGEE. The V end was cut by 2 bases, the J end by 4 bases, with 12 bases between. The CDR3 DNA reads as TGTGCCAGCAGCGTCGGGGGGCTGGGCACCGGGGAGCTGTTTTTT. This codes for CASSVGGLGTGELFF.

The J gene is TRBJ2-1, the V gene TRBV4-1; D is unclear. This CDR3 comprises 18 residues. V dropped 3 bases and J dropped 6 bases, with 24 bases sitting between them. Germline V gene lookup returns CDR1 MGHRA and CDR2 YSYEKL. The CDR3 sequence: CASSHGVGEYLASNEQFF. The CDR3 DNA reads TGCGCCAGCAGCCATGGGGTAGGTGAGTACTTGGCATCCAATGAGCAGTTCTTC.

The V call is TRBV7-8, the J call TRBJ2-5, with 10 bases that match TRBD2. Germline CDR1 and CDR2: SGHVS and FQNEAQ. The V segment lost 3 bases and the J segment 4 bases; nucleotides outside the gene matches: 11. The CDR3 loop spans 17 amino acids. Written as DNA, the CDR3 is TGTGCCAGCAGCTTGAAGCGGTCTAGCGGGAGCTTAGAGACCCAGTACTTC. This sequence encodes CASSLKRSSGSLETQYF.

This chain uses TRBV4-1 with TRBJ1-1; no reliable D call. Per germline, CDR1 MGHRA and CDR2 YSYEKL. This CDR3 is built from 15 residues. Trimming removed 0 bases at V and 3 bases at J, with 11 bases between. The CDR3 protein is CASSQEPHGYTEAFF. CDR3 in DNA: TGCGCCAGCAGCCAAGAACCCCATGGGTACACTGAAGCTTTCTTT.

J is TRBJ2-1 and V is TRBV28; the D is unclear. The length of the CDR3 is 15 residues. The germline CDR1 and CDR2 sequences are MDHEN and SYDVKM. Trimming removed 8 bases from V and 0 bases from J, with 14 bases in between. CDR3 in DNA: TGTGCCAGCGCCACCTCCTGGGGCTCCTACAATGAGCAGTTCTTC. It translates to CASATSWGSYNEQFF.

The CDR3 is CAKAPGQGRYGYTF. The CDR3, as DNA: TGTGCCAAAGCCCCCGGACAGGGGCGCTATGGCTACACCTTC. The rearrangement joins TRBV2 to TRBJ1-2; 9 bases are shared with TRBD1. CDR3 length equals 14 residues. The junction had 10 bases not matched to a gene; V was cut back by 10 bases and J by 4 bases. The germline CDR1 and CDR2 sequences are SNHLY and FYNNEI. Full variable domain (rest looked up from reference TRBV2 and TRBJ1-2): EPEVTQTPSHQVTQMGQEVILRCVPISNHLYFYWYRQILGQKVEFLVSFYNNEISEKSEIFDDQFSVERPDGSNFTLKIRSTKLEDSAMYFCAKAPGQGRYGYTFGSGTRLTVV.

The V call is TRBV6-1, the J call TRBJ1-1; D is possibly TRBD1 (5 bases). The germline V gene has CDR1 MNHNS and CDR2 SASEGT. The CDR3 spans 13 residues. The V end lost 2 bases, the J end lost 9 bases, and 13 bases lay between the germline ends. The CDR3 reads CASSEFAGSQAFF. The CDR3 nucleotides are TGTGCCAGCAGTGAATTTGCAGGGTCGCAAGCTTTCTTT.

The genes are TRBV5-1 and TRBJ1-1, with unresolved D. The CDR3 consists of 14 residues. Germline lookup yields CDR1 SGHRS and CDR2 YFSETQ. V was trimmed by 6 bases and J by 0 bases, leaving 12 bases between them. CDR3 sequence reads: CASTNSEVNTEAFF. CDR3 coding DNA: TGCGCCAGCACAAATTCGGAGGTGAACACTGAAGCTTTCTTT. The complete variable domain, with remaining parts taken from reference TRBV5-1 and TRBJ1-1, reads KAGVTQTPRYLIKTRGQQVTLSCSPISGHRSVSWYQQTPGQGLQFLFEYFSETQRNKGNFPGRFSGRQFSNSRSEMNVSTLELGDSALYLCASTNSEVNTEAFFGQGTRLTVV.

A word on this clone: This same CDR3 is encoded by further DNA sequences in the sample. J is TRBJ1-5 and V is TRBV18, with TRBD1 as a possible D gene (5 bases). V dropped 4 bases and J dropped 7 bases, with 8 bases sitting between them. The CDR3 runs 12 residues. Germline V gene lookup returns CDR1 KGHSH and CDR2 LQKENI. DNA for the CDR3: TGTGCCAGCTCACAGGGGAACCAGCCCCAGCATTTT. It specifies CASSQGNQPQHF.

The gene calls are TRBV2 and TRBJ2-1, with 10 bases matching TRBD1. Germline assignment: CDR1 SNHLY and CDR2 FYNNEI. Trimming took 7 bases from V and 9 from J; bases not matched to a gene: 12. The length of the CDR3 is 15 residues. The CDR3: CASTPSDRGLGEQFF. CDR3 DNA: TGTGCCAGCACCCCGTCCGACAGGGGGCTAGGTGAGCAGTTCTTC.

The chain joins TRBV28 to TRBJ2-1; TRBD2 agrees at 9 bases. Looked up from germline, CDR1 is MDHEN and CDR2 is SYDVKM. Germline trimming cut 11 bases from V and 0 bases from J; bases unmatched to any gene: 11. The CDR3 sequence is 16 residues long. The CDR3 reads CAGQGGRGASYNEQFF. CDR3 DNA: TGTGCCGGACAAGGCGGGAGGGGGGCCTCCTACAATGAGCAGTTCTTC.

The V gene is TRBV19, the J gene TRBJ2-7, with 9 bases lining up with TRBD1. The V segment lost 5 bases and the J segment 3 bases; nucleotides outside the gene matches: 5. The CDR3 totals 14 residues. Germline V gives CDR1 LNHDA, CDR2 SQIVND (reference sequence). In DNA, the CDR3 is TGTGCCAGTAGTGACGGGACAGGGTACTACGAGCAGTACTTC. This codes for CASSDGTGYYEQYF.

The CDR3 DNA reads TGCGCCAGCAGCTTAAGTAGCGGGAGCACCTACGAGCAGTACTTC. This sequence encodes CASSLSSGSTYEQYF. J is TRBJ2-7 and V is TRBV5-1; 9 nucleotides agree with TRBD2. This CDR3 has 15 residues. Germline CDR1 is SGHRS and CDR2 is YFSETQ. J lost 2 bases, V lost 2 bases, and 5 bases had no gene match.

A single count supports this clone. This rearrangement joins TRBV6-4 to TRBJ1-5; 7 nucleotides match TRBD1. V lost 11 bases to trimming and J lost 5 bases; unmatched junction nucleotides: 12. Germline values: CDR1 MRHNA, CDR2 SNTAGT. The CDR3 spans 14 residues. In nucleotides, the CDR3 is TGTGCCTTATCCAGGGGGGATCGGGATCAGCCCCAGCATTTT. Amino acids: CALSRGDRDQPQHF.

V gene TRBV2 combines with J gene TRBJ1-4; 10 bases align to TRBD1. Germline CDR1 SNHLY, CDR2 FYNNEI. This CDR3 has 14 amino acids. After removal of 9 bases from V and 5 bases from J, the junction contained 6 bases not matched to a gene. The CDR3 nucleotides read TGTGCCAGTCGGGACAGGGGCAACAATGAAAAACTGTTTTTT. It yields the protein CASRDRGNNEKLFF.

The chain has TRBV20-1 and TRBJ2-1; 7 bases are shared with TRBD2. V lost 3 bases, J lost 5 bases, and 4 bases stayed unmatched. The V gene's germline CDR1 is DFQATT and CDR2 SNEGSKA (reference sequence). The CDR3 contains 13 residues. CDR3 in amino acids: CSASSTSDNEQFF. In nucleotides, the CDR3 is TGCAGTGCTAGTTCTACTAGCGACAATGAGCAGTTCTTC.

The V gene is TRBV7-2, the J gene TRBJ2-4; TRBD2 aligns across 11 bases. This CDR3 is built from 15 residues. From germline, CDR1 is SGHTA and CDR2 FQGNSA. V gave up 5 bases and J gave up 4 bases; unmatched junction bases: 4. CDR3 in DNA: TGTGCCAGCAGCCCTCGACTAGCGGGGAAAAACATTCAGTACTTC. It translates to CASSPRLAGKNIQYF. The whole variable domain, filled in from reference TRBV7-2 and TRBJ2-4, reads GAGVSQSPSNKVTEKGKDVELRCDPISGHTALYWYRQSLGQGLEFLIYFQGNSAPDKSGLPSDRFSAERTGGSVSTLTIQRTQQEDSAVYLCASSPRLAGKNIQYFGAGTRLSVL.

The chain recombines TRBV30 with TRBJ1-1; D is uncertain. Germline-derived CDR1 and CDR2 are GTSNPN and SVGIG (reference sequence). V lost 2 bases, J lost 1 base, and 5 bases lay in between. The CDR3 runs to 12 residues. CDR3 residues: CAWSWGNTEAFF. CDR3 coding DNA: TGTGCCTGGAGTTGGGGGAACACTGAAGCTTTCTTT.

J is TRBJ1-2 and V is TRBV2; D unclear. The germline V and J ends were trimmed by 6 bases and 8 bases, with 16 bases remaining between them. Germline V gives CDR1 SNHLY, CDR2 FYNNEI. The CDR3 spans 13 residues. The CDR3 reads CASSRTGREGYTF. The CDR3 DNA is TGTGCCAGCAGCCGGACGGGGAGGGAAGGCTACACCTTC.

The chain has TRBV13 and TRBJ2-7; 10 nucleotides line up with TRBD2. Unmatched junction bases numbered 20, after V lost 5 bases and J lost 4 bases. The CDR3 is 19 residues long. CDR1 and CDR2 from the germline V gene are PRHDT and FYEKMQ (reference sequence). CDR3 nucleotide sequence: TGTGCCAGCAGCCCCGGGTTGGCTAGCGGGGGCCTGAAACCTTACGAGCAGTACTTC. This codes for CASSPGLASGGLKPYEQYF. Based on the CDR3 plus reference TRBV13 and TRBJ2-7, the full variable domain is AAGVIQSPRHLIKEKRETATLKCYPIPRHDTVYWYQQGPGQDPQFLISFYEKMQSDKGSIPDRFSAQQFSDYHSELNMSSLELGDSALYFCASSPGLASGGLKPYEQYFGPGTRLTVT.

The gene calls are TRBV30 and TRBJ2-2; D possibly matches TRBD1 or TRBD2 (7 bases each). The V gene lost 2 bases and the J gene lost 5 bases, with 12 bases spanning the gap. This CDR3 comprises 14 residues. The germline V gene has CDR1 GTSNPN and CDR2 SVGIG (reference sequence). The CDR3 DNA sequence: TGTGCCTGGAGTTTCCAGGGGGGGACCGGGGAGCTGTTTTTT. Translation: CAWSFQGGTGELFF.

This chain's CDR3 is CASSGHRSPRDTEAFF. The CDR3 region has the DNA TGTGCCAGCAGCGGACACAGGAGCCCCCGTGACACTGAAGCTTTCTTT. The chain uses TRBV5-6 and TRBJ1-1; the D gene is possibly TRBD1 (5 bases). This CDR3 comprises 16 residues. The germline V and J ends were trimmed by 4 bases and 3 bases, with 19 bases remaining between them. CDR1 and CDR2 from the germline V gene are SGHDT and YYEEEE.

The chain combines TRBV4-2 with TRBJ2-6, with D tentatively TRBD2 (5 bases). The CDR3 loop spans 19 amino acids. Trimming stripped 2 bases from V and 1 base from J, with 18 bases between. CDR1 and CDR2 (germline): LGHNA, YNFKEQ. The CDR3: CASSQPGIPIPSGANVLTF. CDR3 DNA sequence: TGTGCCAGCAGCCAACCCGGGATCCCAATCCCGTCTGGGGCCAACGTCCTGACTTTC.